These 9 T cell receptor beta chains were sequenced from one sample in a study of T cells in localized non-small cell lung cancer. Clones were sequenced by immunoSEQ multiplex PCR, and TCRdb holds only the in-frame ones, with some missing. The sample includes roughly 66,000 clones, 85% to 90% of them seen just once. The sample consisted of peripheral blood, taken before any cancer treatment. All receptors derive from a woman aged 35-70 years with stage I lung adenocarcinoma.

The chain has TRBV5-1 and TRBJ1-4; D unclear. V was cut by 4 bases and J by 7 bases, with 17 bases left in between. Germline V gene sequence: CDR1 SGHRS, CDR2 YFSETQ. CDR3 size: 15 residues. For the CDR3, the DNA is TGCGCCAGCAGCAGTGGTGCCGGGGTTGGTGAAAAACTGTTTTTT. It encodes CASSSGAGVGEKLFF.

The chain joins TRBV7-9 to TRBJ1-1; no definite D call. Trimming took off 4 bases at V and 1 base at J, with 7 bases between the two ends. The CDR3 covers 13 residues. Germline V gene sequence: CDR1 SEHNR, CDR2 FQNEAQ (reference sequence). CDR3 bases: TGTGCCAGCAGCTCGAGAGAGAACACTGAAGCTTTCTTT. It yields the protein CASSSRENTEAFF.

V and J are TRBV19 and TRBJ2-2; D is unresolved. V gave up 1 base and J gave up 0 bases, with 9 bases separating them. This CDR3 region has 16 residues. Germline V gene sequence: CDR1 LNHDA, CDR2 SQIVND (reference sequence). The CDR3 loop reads CASSIGPVANTGELFF. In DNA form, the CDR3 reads TGTGCCAGTAGTATAGGTCCAGTTGCGAACACCGGGGAGCTGTTTTTT. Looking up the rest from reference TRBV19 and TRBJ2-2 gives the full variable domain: DGGITQSPKYLFRKEGQNVTLSCEQNLNHDAMYWYRQDPGQGLRLIYYSQIVNDFQKGDIAEGYSVSREKKESFPLTVTSAQKNPTAFYLCASSIGPVANTGELFFGEGSRLTVL.

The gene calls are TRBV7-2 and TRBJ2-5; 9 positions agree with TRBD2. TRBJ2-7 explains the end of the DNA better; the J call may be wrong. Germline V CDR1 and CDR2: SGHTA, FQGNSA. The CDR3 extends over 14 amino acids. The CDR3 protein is CASSPSSGAYEQYF. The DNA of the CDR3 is TGTGCCAGCAGCCCATCTAGCGGGGCCTACGAGCAGTACTTC.

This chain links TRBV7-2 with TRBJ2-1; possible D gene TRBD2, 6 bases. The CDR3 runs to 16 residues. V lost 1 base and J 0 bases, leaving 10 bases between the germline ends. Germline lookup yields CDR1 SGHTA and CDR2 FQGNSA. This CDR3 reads CASSLGAGSSYNEQFF. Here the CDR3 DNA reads TGTGCCAGCAGCTTAGGGGCCGGGAGCTCCTACAATGAGCAGTTCTTC.

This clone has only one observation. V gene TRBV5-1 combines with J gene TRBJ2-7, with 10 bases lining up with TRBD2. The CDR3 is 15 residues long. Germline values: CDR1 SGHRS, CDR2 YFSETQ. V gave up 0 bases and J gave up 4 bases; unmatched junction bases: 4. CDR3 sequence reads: CASSLAPSGSYEQYF. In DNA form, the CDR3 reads TGCGCCAGCAGCTTGGCACCTAGCGGGAGTTACGAGCAGTACTTC.

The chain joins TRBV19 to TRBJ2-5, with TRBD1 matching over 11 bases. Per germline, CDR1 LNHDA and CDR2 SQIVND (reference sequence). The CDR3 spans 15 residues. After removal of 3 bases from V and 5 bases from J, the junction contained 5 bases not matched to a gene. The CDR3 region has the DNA TGTGCCAGTAGTATCGGACAGGGGGCACAGGAGACCCAGTACTTC. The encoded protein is CASSIGQGAQETQYF.

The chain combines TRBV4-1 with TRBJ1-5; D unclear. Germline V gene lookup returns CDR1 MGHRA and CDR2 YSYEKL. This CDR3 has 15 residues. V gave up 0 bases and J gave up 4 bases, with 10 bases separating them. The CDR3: CASSQERAANQPQHF. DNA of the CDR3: TGCGCCAGCAGCCAAGAGAGGGCAGCGAATCAGCCCCAGCATTTT.

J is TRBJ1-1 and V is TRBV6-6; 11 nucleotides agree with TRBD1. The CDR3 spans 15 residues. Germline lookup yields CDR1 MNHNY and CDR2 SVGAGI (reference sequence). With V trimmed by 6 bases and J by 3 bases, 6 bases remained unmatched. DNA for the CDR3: TGTGCCAGCAGCCCCGGACAGGGGGCGGACACTGAAGCTTTCTTT. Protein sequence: CASSPGQGADTEAFF.